This T cell receptor (beta chain) came from a study of shared clonotypes between healthy human individuals. The study's findings and limits: In several donors, approximately 5% of naive CD4 clonotypes appeared in common.

All donors were Caucasian adults living in Nashville, Tennessee. In regard to this clone: Its antigen is not identified. The sample has other DNA sequences that encode this CDR3 too.

The input for sorted-subset replicate PCRs was about 210 ng DNA, tens of thousands of T cell genomes. Sequenced by immunoSEQ multiplex PCR; TCRdb stores in-frame clones only, minus some. The sample records about 120,000 clones, 68% being singletons. The TCR comes from a woman in her 30s in good health. The sequenced sample consisted of memory CD8+ T cells sorted from blood. Specified subset: CD45RO+ cells pooled with CCR7-negative TemRA cells.

The CDR3 here is CASSRGADNQPQHF. CDR3 sequence (DNA): TGTGCCAGCAGTCGGGGGGCGGACAATCAGCCCCAGCATTTT. The chain uses TRBV27 and TRBJ1-5; perhaps TRBD1 as D (6 bases). This CDR3 comprises 14 residues. Germline loops: CDR1 MNHEY, CDR2 SMNVEV (reference sequence). Trimming stripped 5 bases from V and 3 bases from J, with 11 bases between.